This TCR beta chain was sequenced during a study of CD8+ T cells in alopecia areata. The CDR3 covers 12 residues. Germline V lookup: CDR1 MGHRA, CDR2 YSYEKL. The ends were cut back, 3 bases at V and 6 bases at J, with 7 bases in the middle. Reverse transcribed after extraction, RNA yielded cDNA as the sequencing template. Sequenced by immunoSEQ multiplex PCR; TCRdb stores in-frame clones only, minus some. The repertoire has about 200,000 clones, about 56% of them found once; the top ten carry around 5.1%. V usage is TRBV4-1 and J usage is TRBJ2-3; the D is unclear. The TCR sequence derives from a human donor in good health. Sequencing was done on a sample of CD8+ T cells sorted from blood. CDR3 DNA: TGCGCCAGCAGCCAGTCATATGATACGCAGTATTTT. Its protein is CASSQSYDTQYF.